These T cell receptor beta chains were read from a single sample in a study of vaccination and CD4 T cells after COVID-19. No antigen is known for these receptors. Using its own MiXCR run on the PCR reads, TCRdb lists one record per CDR3 protein. The table lists about 15,000 distinct CDR3 sequences, approximately 51% of them singletons. The sample here was CD4+ T cells from blood, cultured in vitro, taken before SARS-CoV-2 vaccination. All receptors come from a human donor who had recovered from COVID-19. Each CDR3 is given with its conserved first and last residue. A D gene is named only where the DNA matches it firmly. Expanded clones are given a class, and other clones once, few, many or no size at all.

J gene	D gene	V gene	clone size	CDR3 length	CDR3 DNA	CDR3 protein
TRBJ1-4	-	TRBV20-1	-	15	TGCAGTGCTAGAGATCTCGGGGGTAGTAATGAAAAACTGTTTTTT	CSARDLGGSNEKLFF
TRBJ2-2	-	TRBV24-1	-	14	TGTGCCACCAAACGACCCCCAAACACCGGGGAGCTGTTTTTT	CATKRPPNTGELFF
TRBJ2-3	-	TRBV20-1	-	9	TGCAGTGCCCCTCATACGCAGTATTTT	CSAPHTQYF
TRBJ2-3	-	TRBV7-9	once	15	TGTGCCAGCAGCTTACGGCAGGCGAGCACAGATACGCAGTATTTT	CASSLRQASTDTQYF
TRBJ1-1	-	TRBV20-1	few	12	TGCAGTGAGAGGACGGGGAACACTGAAGCTTTCTTT	CSERTGNTEAFF
TRBJ1-1	-	TRBV25-1	few	15	TGTGCCAGCAGTGAATACGACGGGATGGCCACTGAAGCTTTCTTT	CASSEYDGMATEAFF
TRBJ2-3	-	TRBV7-8	-	15	TGTGCCAGCAGCTTAGCAGGCGGAAACACAGATACGCAGTATTTT	CASSLAGGNTDTQYF
TRBJ1-6	-	TRBV7-6	few	15	TGTGCCAGCAGCTTAGCCGGACAGAGGAATTCACCCCTCCACTTT	CASSLAGQRNSPLHF
TRBJ2-2	TRBD1	TRBV5-1	-	15	TGCGCCAGCAGCCCAGGACAGGGTGTATCCGGGGAGCTGTTTTTT	CASSPGQGVSGELFF
TRBJ1-2	TRBD1	TRBV2	-	15	TGTGCCAGCAGTGAGGCTCGACAGGGCGCGGATGGCTACACCTTC	CASSEARQGADGYTF
TRBJ2-3	-	TRBV5-5	-	11	TGTGCCAGCAGCTACACAGATACGCAGTATTTT	CASSYTDTQYF
TRBJ2-1	TRBD2	TRBV6-2/TRBV6-3	-	15	TGTGCCAGCAATGTAGCGGGAAGGGATTACAATGAGCAGTTCTTC	CASNVAGRDYNEQFF
TRBJ2-2	-	TRBV19	-	15	TGTGCCAGTAGTACCAGGCTAGCCCTTGCCGGGGAGCTGTTTTTT	CASSTRLALAGELFF
TRBJ2-5	-	TRBV10-3	-	14	TGTGCCATCAGTGCCGCGGGGATCCAAGAGACCCAGTACTTC	CAISAAGIQETQYF